This note documents a single T cell receptor beta chain sequence. Its antigen is currently unknown. The source of the sample is a study of cytomegalovirus exposure and HLA in healthy donors. Study conclusions and caveats: A prior analysis recorded that most TCR beta V segments were productive about 90% or about 30% of the time. Three CMV-associated chains were confirmed in vitro to be specific for CMV antigens. A later analysis reported that several of the most significant clusters appeared to be linked to common viral pathogens, among them Epstein-Barr virus. More clonal expansion characterized HLA-associated TCR beta chains than equally common others in a later analysis.

The PCR ran on 60 Vbeta and 13 Jbeta primers. Clones were read by immunoSEQ multiplex PCR, and TCRdb kept only the in-frame ones, dropping some. Of about 110,000 clones in the sample, around 86% were seen once. Germline assignment: CDR1 SNHLY and CDR2 FYNNEI. The CDR3 contains 13 residues. V dropped 6 bases and J dropped 8; count of bases not matched to a gene: 7. The chain recombines TRBV2 with TRBJ1-2; 9 bases match TRBD1. Source material: PBMCs. The source of this sequence is a middle-aged man in good health and CMV-seronegative. The chain's CDR3 is CASRPGQGGGYTF. Here the CDR3 DNA reads TGTGCCAGCAGGCCGGGACAGGGTGGCGGCTACACCTTC.